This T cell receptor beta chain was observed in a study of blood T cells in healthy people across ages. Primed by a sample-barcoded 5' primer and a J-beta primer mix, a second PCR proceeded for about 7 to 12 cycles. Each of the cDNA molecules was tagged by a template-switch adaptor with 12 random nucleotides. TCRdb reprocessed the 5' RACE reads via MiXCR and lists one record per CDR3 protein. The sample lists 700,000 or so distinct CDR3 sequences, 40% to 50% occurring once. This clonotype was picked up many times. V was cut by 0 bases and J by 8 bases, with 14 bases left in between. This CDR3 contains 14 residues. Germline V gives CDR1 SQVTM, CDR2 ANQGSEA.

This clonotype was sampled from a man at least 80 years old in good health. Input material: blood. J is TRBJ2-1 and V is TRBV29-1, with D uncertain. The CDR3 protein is CSVEEPTDGYEQFF. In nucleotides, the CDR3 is TGCAGCGTTGAAGAACCCACGGACGGGTATGAGCAGTTCTTC.